The 31 T cell receptor beta chains below were found in one sample sequenced in a study of T cell responses to AZD1222 COVID-19 vaccine. Measured with immunoSEQ multiplex PCR; TCRdb has only the in-frame clones, and not every one. The sample has roughly 93,000 clones, around nine tenths seen once; the top ten hold less than 3.5%. Here the sequenced sample was peripheral blood, taken on day 0 of MenACWY control vaccination. These receptors originate from an adult in good health.

The chain couples TRBV6-1 to TRBJ2-2; 12 bases map to TRBD2. Germline values: CDR1 MNHNS, CDR2 SASEGT. The J segment lost 6 bases and the V segment lost 2 bases, leaving 1 base of the junction unmatched. The CDR3 sequence is 15 residues long. Here the CDR3 reads CASSELAGGPGELFF. The CDR3 nucleotides are TGTGCCAGCAGTGAACTAGCGGGGGGGCCCGGGGAGCTGTTTTTT.

This clone has only one observation. The chain joins TRBV10-2 to TRBJ2-3, with 7 bases matching TRBD2. Germline trimming cut 5 bases from V and 3 bases from J; bases unmatched to any gene: 11. This CDR3 is 16 amino acids long. CDR1 WSHSY and CDR2 SAAADI come from the germline V gene. CDR3 DNA sequence: TGCGCCAGCAGTCGCGAACTAGCGTTAAAGACAGATACGCAGTATTTT. It encodes CASSRELALKTDTQYF.

The chain links TRBV11-2 to TRBJ2-3; D is undetermined. CDR1 is SGHAT, CDR2 FQNNGV, per germline. V was clipped by 4 bases and J by 0 bases, with 11 bases between them. The CDR3 is 15 residues long. DNA for the CDR3: TGTGCCAGCAGCTCCCAACAGTCTAGCACAGATACGCAGTATTTT. Its protein is CASSSQQSSTDTQYF.

The chain combines TRBV29-1 with TRBJ2-1, with 9 bases matching TRBD2. This CDR3 is 14 amino acids long. The germline CDR1 and CDR2 sequences are SQVTM and ANQGSEA. V gave up 5 bases and J gave up 3 bases; unmatched junction bases: 5. The CDR3 protein is CSVNSGGNYNEQFF. The CDR3 nucleotides read TGCAGCGTTAACAGCGGGGGGAACTACAATGAGCAGTTCTTC.

This clone was recorded only once. The chain employs TRBV6-4 and TRBJ2-1; 10 positions match TRBD2. Trimming took 6 bases from V and 9 from J; bases not matched to a gene: 11. The germline CDR1 and CDR2 sequences are MRHNA and SNTAGT. The CDR3 consists of 15 residues. The CDR3: CASSPGLARMGEQFF. Here the CDR3 DNA reads TGTGCCAGCAGCCCGGGACTAGCGAGGATGGGTGAGCAGTTCTTC.

This chain joins TRBV24-1 and TRBJ2-3, with D perhaps given as TRBD1 or TRBD2 (5 bases each). The V gene's germline CDR1 is KGHDR and CDR2 SFDVKD. This CDR3 has 17 amino acids. The V gene lost 5 bases and the J gene lost 1 base, with 18 bases spanning the gap. The CDR3 reads CATSVDRGFSGTDTQYF. The CDR3 bases are TGTGCCACCAGTGTTGATCGGGGCTTCAGTGGCACAGATACGCAGTATTTT.

In this sample, this clone is medium-sized. The rearrangement uses TRBV11-2 and TRBJ2-3, with 8 bases identical to TRBD2. Germline assignment: CDR1 SGHAT and CDR2 FQNNGV. CDR3 length: 15 amino acids. V lost 5 bases, J lost 4 bases, and 8 bases stayed unmatched. Written as DNA, the CDR3 is TGTGCCAGCAGCCCTGACGCGGGGGGCGCAGATACGCAGTATTTT. Protein sequence: CASSPDAGGADTQYF.

This clone was seen a single time. The rearrangement joins TRBV25-1 to TRBJ1-1, with D possibly matching TRBD1 (6 bases). Trimming left V 2 bases short and J 5 bases short, with 12 bases between. Germline CDR1 MGHDK, CDR2 SYGVNS. The CDR3 runs 14 residues. CDR3 protein: CASSEEGGPTEAFF. The CDR3, as DNA: TGTGCCAGCAGTGAAGAAGGGGGGCCAACTGAAGCTTTCTTT.

This sequence joins TRBV6-2 or TRBV6-3 and TRBJ1-1; 7 nucleotides align to TRBD1. This CDR3 spans 13 amino acids. Germline CDR1 reads MNHEY; CDR2 reads SVGEGT. The V segment lost 4 bases and the J segment 4 bases; nucleotides outside the gene matches: 3. The CDR3 sequence: CASSLTGLTEAFF. In DNA form, the CDR3 reads TGTGCCAGCAGTTTGACAGGGCTCACTGAAGCTTTCTTT.

This chain links TRBV30 with TRBJ1-1; the match to TRBD1 covers 7 bases. The ends lost 3 bases at V and 2 bases at J; junction bases unmatched: 3. The germline V gene has CDR1 GTSNPN and CDR2 SVGIG (reference sequence). The CDR3 is 13 amino acids. CDR3 sequence (DNA): TGTGCCTGGAGCCGACAGGGCAACACTGAAGCTTTCTTT. This gives the protein CAWSRQGNTEAFF.

This clone was seen just once. CDR3 sequence reads: CASSYGQGLEAFF. The CDR3 nucleotides read TGTGCCAGCAGTTACGGGCAGGGACTTGAAGCTTTCTTT. The chain employs TRBV6-5 and TRBJ1-1; TRBD1 might be the D (5 bases). The CDR3 covers 13 residues. Trimming left V 2 bases short and J 7 bases short, with 11 bases between. CDR1 and CDR2 (germline): MNHEY, SVGAGI.

The chain joins TRBV7-9 to TRBJ1-5; unclear D gene. The CDR3 length is 13 residues. Germline V gene data show CDR1 as SEHNR and CDR2 as FQNEAQ (reference sequence). The V gene lost 1 base and the J gene lost 7 bases, with 8 bases spanning the gap. CDR3 bases: TGTGCCAGCAGCTTAGGGCAGTACCAGCCCCAGCATTTT. Encoded protein: CASSLGQYQPQHF. The whole variable domain, remainder taken from reference TRBV7-9 and TRBJ1-5, is DTGVSQNPRHKITKRGQNVTFRCDPISEHNRLYWYRQTLGQGPEFLTYFQNEAQLEKSRLLSDRFSAERPKGSFSTLEIQRTEQGDSAMYLCASSLGQYQPQHFGDGTRLSIL.

This chain uses TRBV9 with TRBJ1-3; D is perhaps TRBD1 (6 bases). The CDR3 contains 15 residues. Germline loops: CDR1 SGDLS, CDR2 YYNGEE. Trimming took off 4 bases at V and 0 bases at J, with 11 bases between the two ends. The CDR3 DNA follows: TGTGCCAGCAGCCTTACGGACAGCTCTGGAAACACCATATATTTT. This sequence encodes CASSLTDSSGNTIYF.

The V call is TRBV6-1, the J call TRBJ1-5; D gene uncertain. In germline, CDR1 is MNHNS, CDR2 SASEGT. The ends were cut back, 2 bases at V and 9 bases at J, with 14 bases in the middle. This CDR3 is 14 amino acids long. CDR3 DNA sequence: TGTGCCAGCAGTGAATCTAGGATCCGGGGGCCCCAGCATTTT. Protein sequence: CASSESRIRGPQHF.

The chain couples TRBV18 to TRBJ1-1, with unresolved D. CDR3 length equals 14 residues. The germline V gene has CDR1 KGHSH and CDR2 LQKENI. V was trimmed by 2 bases and J by 1 base, leaving 8 bases between them. The CDR3, as DNA: TGTGCCAGCTCACCAGGCGGGAAGAACACTGAAGCTTTCTTT. Protein: CASSPGGKNTEAFF.

V and J are TRBV4-3 and TRBJ2-5, with 10 bases matching TRBD2. V lost 4 bases and J lost 2; bases outside the gene matches: 10. The CDR3 has 17 amino acids. Germline values: CDR1 LGHNA, CDR2 YSLEER. CDR3: CASSLSGGPGKQETQYF. DNA for the CDR3: TGCGCCAGCAGCCTTAGCGGGGGGCCGGGGAAACAAGAGACCCAGTACTTC.

CDR3 in amino acids: CASSFGTSLGNEQFF. The CDR3 DNA is TGTGCCAGCAGCTTCGGGACTAGCTTAGGCAATGAGCAGTTCTTC. The chain combines TRBV7-9 with TRBJ2-1, with 9 bases matching TRBD2. The CDR3 length is 15 residues. With 3 bases clipped from V and 6 bases from J, the junction kept 6 bases outside the gene matches. From germline, CDR1 is SEHNR and CDR2 FQNEAQ (reference sequence).

The V call is TRBV10-1, the J call TRBJ1-5; no firm D call. Germline V CDR1 and CDR2: WNHNN, SYGVQD (reference sequence). Trimming took off 4 bases at V and 0 bases at J, with 7 bases between the two ends. There are 14 residues in the CDR3. Here the CDR3 reads CASSGQNSNQPQHF. As DNA, the CDR3 is TGCGCCAGCAGTGGGCAGAATAGCAATCAGCCCCAGCATTTT.

The rearrangement links TRBV4-2 to TRBJ2-1, with 8 bases identical to TRBD2. J gave up 2 bases and V 3 bases, and 6 bases lay outside the gene matches. This CDR3 contains 16 residues. Per germline, CDR1 LGHNA and CDR2 YNFKEQ. CDR3 amino acids: CASSQRGLGTYNEQFF. The CDR3 DNA sequence: TGTGCCAGCAGCCAGCGGGGACTAGGGACCTACAATGAGCAGTTCTTC.

The CDR3 sequence: CASSYGQGTYEQYF. The CDR3 nucleotides are TGCGCCAGCAGCTACGGACAGGGTACCTACGAGCAGTACTTC. The chain recombines TRBV5-1 with TRBJ2-7; 8 nucleotides agree with TRBD1. Germline trimming cut 3 bases from V and 2 bases from J; bases unmatched to any gene: 4. Germline V gives CDR1 SGHRS, CDR2 YFSETQ. There are 14 residues in the CDR3.

V usage is TRBV28 and J usage is TRBJ1-2; maybe TRBD1 (5 bases). This CDR3 contains 16 residues. Trimming removed 4 bases from V and 3 bases from J, with 18 bases in between. The germline V gene has CDR1 MDHEN and CDR2 SYDVKM. The CDR3 DNA sequence: TGTGCCAGCAGTTCCCTAGAGGTGCGGGGCTACTATGGCTACACCTTC. Amino acid sequence: CASSSLEVRGYYGYTF.

This clone was detected once. The rearrangement uses TRBV19 and TRBJ1-5; D unresolved. V lost 1 base and J 3 bases, leaving 13 bases between the germline ends. Germline CDR1 LNHDA, CDR2 SQIVND (reference sequence). The CDR3 has 16 residues. The DNA for the CDR3 is TGTGCCAGTAGTATAGTAGGCACAGCACCCAATCAGCCCCAGCATTTT. It translates to CASSIVGTAPNQPQHF.

The V call is TRBV27, the J call TRBJ2-2; a weak D match, TRBD2 (6 bases). V lost 8 bases and J lost 4, with 14 bases in between. The germline V gene encodes CDR1 MNHEY and CDR2 SMNVEV (reference sequence). The CDR3 runs to 14 residues. CDR3 sequence (DNA): TGTGCCAGCTCCCGCGGGGATACCACCGGGGAGCTGTTTTTT. The encoded protein is CASSRGDTTGELFF.

The chain recombines TRBV3-1 (or the pseudogene TRBV3-2) with TRBJ1-6, with TRBD1 as a possible D gene (5 bases). The CDR3 is made up of 14 amino acids. V lost 4 bases and J 10 bases, leaving 14 bases between the germline ends. Looked up from germline, CDR1 is LGHDT and CDR2 is YNNKEL (reference sequence). DNA for the CDR3: TGTGCCAGCAGCCCGGGCGGGGCGAGGTCACCCCTCCACTTT. Amino acid sequence: CASSPGGARSPLHF.

Only a few counts were recorded for this clone. The chain uses TRBV7-3 and TRBJ2-3; D is undetermined. The length of the CDR3 is 12 residues. Germline V gene lookup returns CDR1 SGHTA and CDR2 FQGTGA. V was trimmed by 2 bases and J by 7 bases, leaving 7 bases between them. The CDR3 region is CASSLDLNTQYF. CDR3 coding DNA: TGTGCCAGCAGCTTAGACCTTAATACGCAGTATTTT.

The V and J genes are TRBV6-5 and TRBJ2-1; 7 nucleotides align to TRBD1. Germline V lookup: CDR1 MNHEY, CDR2 SVGAGI. The CDR3 covers 13 residues. V dropped 2 bases and J dropped 7; count of bases not matched to a gene: 2. The CDR3 coding sequence is TGTGCCAGCAGTTACACGGGACAGAATGAGCAGTTCTTC. Translated, it gives CASSYTGQNEQFF.

The genes are TRBV7-7 and TRBJ2-2; D unclear. Trimming took 5 bases from V and 1 from J, leaving 17 bases between them. CDR3 size: 17 residues. Germline V gives CDR1 SSHAT, CDR2 FNYEAQ (reference sequence). CDR3 sequence (DNA): TGTGCCAGCAGCCCCGCACCCTGGAGACAGAACACCGGGGAGCTGTTTTTT. It specifies CASSPAPWRQNTGELFF.

The genes are TRBV5-6 and TRBJ2-3; 8 bases are a match to TRBD2. Looked up from germline, CDR1 is SGHDT and CDR2 is YYEEEE. The trim removed 4 bases at V and 8 bases at J, leaving 3 bases unmatched. This CDR3 has 12 residues. In DNA, the CDR3 is TGTGCCAGCAGCACGACTAGCGTTACGCAGTATTTT. The encoded protein is CASSTTSVTQYF.

The chain links TRBV6-5 to TRBJ2-7; 10 bases align to TRBD2. Per the germline V gene, CDR1 is MNHEY and CDR2 is SVGAGI. CDR3 length: 14 residues. V shed 5 bases and J 2 bases; nucleotides not matched to a gene: 3. The CDR3 is CASSPGTSAYEQYF. The DNA of the CDR3 is TGTGCCAGCAGTCCCGGGACTAGCGCCTACGAGCAGTACTTC.

This chain connects TRBV6-2 or TRBV6-3 to TRBJ2-1; 11 bases are shared with TRBD1. The CDR3 is made up of 16 amino acids. Germline V gene lookup returns CDR1 MNHEY and CDR2 SVGEGT. V was clipped by 7 bases and J by 7 bases; unmatched bases: 12. The CDR3 DNA is TGTGCCAGCACCTACTCCGGGACAGGGGGTATGAATGAGCAGTTCTTC. It is translated as CASTYSGTGGMNEQFF.

The V and J genes are TRBV4-1 and TRBJ1-5; D uncertain. CDR1 and CDR2 from the germline V gene are MGHRA and YSYEKL. The CDR3 sequence is 16 residues long. Trimming left V 1 base short and J 5 bases short, with 15 bases between. CDR3 in DNA: TGCGCCAGCAGCCAAGTGGATATGGGTTTCTATCAGCCCCAGCATTTT. Protein sequence: CASSQVDMGFYQPQHF.